The clone carrying this T cell receptor beta chain was observed many times. Antigen unknown. The data were taken from a study of T cell repertoires in cytomegalovirus infection. Study background: Evidence of both CMV infection and a matching HLA type came from public TCR beta signatures.

Notes on the study in general: Cumulative frequency (of public TCR beta family members) identified carriers of CMV plus the relevant HLA. Dominating the ex vivo response were TCR beta clonotypes that were CMV-specific and HLA-C-restricted.

The CDR3 spans 15 residues. V was trimmed by 0 bases and J by 3 bases, leaving 6 bases between them. Germline V CDR1 and CDR2: SGHTA, FQGNSA. TCRdb fed the reads into MiXCR, producing one record per CDR3 protein. This sample has a few hundred thousand distinct CDR3 sequences, with about a quarter found just once. The chain combines TRBV7-2 with TRBJ2-6, with D maybe TRBD2 (5 bases). The clonotype comes from a human donor in good health (CMV status not recorded). Some clones in this sample may be carry-over from other donors' samples. Sequenced material: PBMCs. The CDR3, as DNA: TGTGCCAGCAGCTTAGCGCGGGTTGGGGCCAACGTCCTGACTTTC. This translates into CASSLARVGANVLTF.